This T cell receptor (beta chain) emerged from a study of early T cells in non-severe SARS-CoV-2 infection. Study information: RNA in bulk from unsorted whole blood was sequenced, and chains were unpaired. Broader study findings: The study's VDJdb matching favored anti-spike CD8 responses and missed private and CD4 specificities.

This clonotype was counted at least ten times. Its antigen remains unknown. Individual cDNA molecules were tagged with unique molecular identifiers, the study reported. TCRdb re-derived calls from the 5' RACE reads in MiXCR, one entry per CDR3 protein. The table records 25,000 to 30,000 distinct CDR3 sequences, approximately 4.7% of them present only once. V gave up 6 bases and J gave up 9 bases; unmatched junction bases: 11. The CDR3 is 15 amino acids. The germline V gene has CDR1 LGHDT and CDR2 YNNKEL (reference sequence). The chain uses TRBV3-1 and TRBJ1-6, with 7 nucleotides matching TRBD1. The specimen was whole blood. This TCR was recovered from an adult who was a healthcare worker with PCR-confirmed SARS-CoV-2 infection or an uninfected control (not recorded which). The CDR3 coding sequence is TGTGCCAGCAGGCAATCCGACAGGGACGCTTCACCCCTCCACTTT. Amino acid sequence: CASRQSDRDASPLHF. Variable domain in full (rest from reference TRBV3-1 and TRBJ1-6): DTAVSQTPKYLVTQMGNDKSIKCEQNLGHDTMYWYKQDSKKFLKIMFSYNNKELIINETVPNRFSPKSPDKAHLNLHINSLELGDSAVYFCASRQSDRDASPLHFGNGTRLTVT.